These 30 T cell receptor beta chains originate from one sample sequenced in a study of blood T cell repertoires in COVID-19. TCRdb's table, derived via immunoSEQ multiplex PCR, lists solely in-frame clones and lacks some. The table shows about 160,000 clones, with 70% to 85% occurring only once. Sequenced sample: peripheral blood. The receptors come from a woman of 80 years or more with acute or convalescent COVID-19.

The chain has TRBV3-1 (or the pseudogene TRBV3-2) and TRBJ1-5, with TRBD1 identical over 8 bases. Losses at the gene ends were 4 bases for V and 4 bases for J; bases not matched to a gene: 3. The CDR3 is 14 residues long. CDR1 and CDR2 from the germline V gene are LGHDT and YNNKEL (reference sequence). The DNA of the CDR3 is TGTGCCAGCAGCCCACAGGGGGGGAATCAGCCCCAGCATTTT. This codes for CASSPQGGNQPQHF.

This clone was seen only once. The V call is TRBV29-1, the J call TRBJ2-7; possibly TRBD1 for D (6 bases). The germline CDR1 and CDR2 sequences are SQVTM and ANQGSEA. This CDR3 comprises 15 residues. V lost 4 bases and J lost 0, with 16 bases in between. This CDR3 is CSVVWTASLSYEQYF. The DNA of the CDR3 is TGCAGCGTTGTCTGGACAGCCTCCCTCTCCTACGAGCAGTACTTC.

This clone has only one observation. The rearrangement links TRBV7-9 to TRBJ2-7, with D perhaps matching TRBD1 (6 bases). The CDR3 spans 13 residues. V was cut by 4 bases and J by 1 base, with 8 bases left in between. Germline lookup yields CDR1 SEHNR and CDR2 FQNEAQ (reference sequence). The CDR3 here is CASSSTGSYEQYF. The CDR3 DNA reads as TGTGCCAGCAGCTCGACAGGATCCTACGAGCAGTACTTC.

The chain couples TRBV4-3 to TRBJ1-4; no firm D call. In germline, CDR1 is LGHNA, CDR2 YSLEER. V lost 0 bases to trimming and J lost 8 bases, with 25 bases between them. The CDR3 extends over 19 amino acids. The CDR3 protein is CASSQDGSRSGGGREKLFF. The CDR3 DNA sequence: TGCGCCAGCAGCCAAGATGGATCCAGGTCCGGTGGAGGGCGGGAAAAACTGTTTTTT.

This clone has only one observation. This chain joins TRBV7-9 and TRBJ2-1; 13 nucleotides align to TRBD2. The germline CDR1 and CDR2 sequences are SEHNR and FQNEAQ (reference sequence). Germline trimming cut 5 bases from V and 9 bases from J; bases unmatched to any gene: 10. The CDR3 extends over 16 amino acids. The CDR3 nucleotides are TGTGCCAGCAGCCTCTGGACTAGCGGGAGCCACGGTGAGCAGTTCTTC. Translating it yields CASSLWTSGSHGEQFF.

The genes are TRBV6-2 or TRBV6-3 and TRBJ2-1, with 12 bases identical to TRBD2. The germline CDR1 and CDR2 sequences are MNHEY and SVGEGT. V was pared by 6 bases and J by 4 bases, with 1 base of the junction left unmatched. This CDR3 has 14 residues. The CDR3 nucleotides are TGTGCCAGCAGCCTAGCGGGAGGGTACAATGAGCAGTTCTTC. Translating gives CASSLAGGYNEQFF.

This sequence joins TRBV5-5 and TRBJ1-5; the match to TRBD1 covers 7 bases. The germline gives CDR1 SGHKS, CDR2 YYEKEE (reference sequence). Trimming cost V 0 bases and J 9 bases; bases outside gene matches: 9. CDR3 length equals 15 residues. The CDR3 region has the DNA TGTGCCAGCAGCTTGGATGGTGCAGGGGGGCGGCCCCAGCATTTT. Its translation: CASSLDGAGGRPQHF.

CDR3 bases: TGTGCCAGCAGCTTTGGGGACTACGACATATCGAACACTGAAGCTTTCTTT. The encoded protein is CASSFGDYDISNTEAFF. The chain has TRBV7-9 and TRBJ1-1; possible D gene TRBD1, 5 bases. Deletions cut 3 bases from V and 1 base from J, with 18 bases between. The V gene's germline CDR1 is SEHNR and CDR2 FQNEAQ (reference sequence). This CDR3 region has 17 residues.

The CDR3 here is CASSYYRNSPLHF. The CDR3 nucleotides are TGTGCCAGCAGTTACTACAGGAATTCACCCCTCCACTTT. This chain connects TRBV6-5 to TRBJ1-6, with TRBD1 as a possible D gene (5 bases). Trimming removed 1 base from V and 7 bases from J, with 5 bases in between. Germline-derived CDR1 and CDR2 are MNHEY and SVGAGI. This CDR3 spans 13 amino acids.

This clone was counted between two and nine times. The chain recombines TRBV6-5 with TRBJ2-7, with TRBD1 matching 9 bases. The germline gives CDR1 MNHEY, CDR2 SVGAGI. The CDR3 spans 14 residues. V shed 5 bases and J 5 bases; nucleotides not matched to a gene: 7. In DNA form, the CDR3 reads TGTGCCAGCAGTATTGGGACAGGGCACGACGAGCAGTACTTC. This translates into CASSIGTGHDEQYF.

V and J are TRBV5-4 and TRBJ2-2, with D perhaps matching TRBD1 (8 bases). The V end lost 4 bases, the J end lost 4 bases, and 20 bases lay between the germline ends. Germline CDR1 and CDR2: SGHNT and YYREEE (reference sequence). There are 17 residues in the CDR3. This chain's CDR3 is CASSRGDRGGGTGELFF. The DNA of the CDR3 is TGTGCCAGCAGCCGAGGAGACAGGGGAGGGGGCACCGGGGAGCTGTTTTTT.

J is TRBJ2-7 and V is TRBV19; unclear D gene. V was trimmed by 8 bases and J by 0 bases, leaving 17 bases between them. Germline CDR1 LNHDA, CDR2 SQIVND (reference sequence). The length of the CDR3 is 15 residues. The DNA of the CDR3 is TGTGCCAGTTCCGCTAGACCCTGGAGCTCCTACGAGCAGTACTTC. The encoded protein is CASSARPWSSYEQYF.

The chain carries TRBV15 and TRBJ2-1, with 15 nucleotides matching TRBD2. Per the germline V gene, CDR1 is LNHNV and CDR2 is YYDKDF (reference sequence). CDR3 size: 21 residues. V lost 0 bases and J lost 7; bases outside the gene matches: 16. CDR3 in DNA: TGTGCCACCAGCAGAGATTCCCCTCGGACTAGCGGGAGGGCCTCAGTGAATGAGCAGTTCTTC. Amino acid sequence: CATSRDSPRTSGRASVNEQFF.

This chain joins TRBV7-9 and TRBJ2-7; maybe TRBD1 (7 bases). V was shortened by 0 bases and J by 4 bases, with 13 bases between the two germline ends. The germline gives CDR1 SEHNR, CDR2 FQNEAQ (reference sequence). The CDR3 has 15 residues. CDR3 DNA sequence: TGTGCCAGCAGCTTAGCGGAGGGGACAGTTTACGAGCAGTACTTC. As protein: CASSLAEGTVYEQYF. Full variable domain (outside the CDR3, taken from reference TRBV7-9 and TRBJ2-7): DTGVSQNPRHKITKRGQNVTFRCDPISEHNRLYWYRQTLGQGPEFLTYFQNEAQLEKSRLLSDRFSAERPKGSFSTLEIQRTEQGDSAMYLCASSLAEGTVYEQYFGPGTRLTVT.

This clone was seen a single time. V usage is TRBV12-3 or TRBV12-4 and J usage is TRBJ2-7; D is ambiguous. Trimming pared 6 bases from V and 3 bases from J, leaving 9 bases between. The CDR3 extends over 12 amino acids. CDR3 residues: CASSRSVYEQYF. In DNA, the CDR3 is TGTGCCAGCAGCCGGAGTGTCTACGAGCAGTACTTC.

The gene calls are TRBV9 and TRBJ2-6; 9 bases are shared with TRBD2. Germline CDR1 and CDR2: SGDLS and YYNGEE. The junction had 6 bases not matched to a gene; V was cut back by 2 bases and J by 0 bases. The CDR3 contains 18 residues. The CDR3 spells CASSVNSGGSSGANVLTF. CDR3 coding DNA: TGTGCCAGCAGCGTGAATAGCGGGGGAAGCTCTGGGGCCAACGTCCTGACTTTC.

This rearrangement joins TRBV9 to TRBJ2-1, with D possibly matching TRBD1 (5 bases). The V gene's germline CDR1 is SGDLS and CDR2 YYNGEE. The CDR3 has 14 amino acids. Trimming took 3 bases from V and 9 from J, leaving 16 bases between them. This CDR3 reads CASSGDSQLSEQFF. CDR3 in DNA: TGTGCCAGCAGCGGCGACAGTCAACTGAGTGAGCAGTTCTTC. The complete variable domain, with remaining parts taken from reference TRBV9 and TRBJ2-1, reads DSGVTQTPKHLITATGQRVTLRCSPRSGDLSVYWYQQSLDQGLQFLIQYYNGEERAKGNILERFSAQQFPDLHSELNLSSLELGDSALYFCASSGDSQLSEQFFGPGTRLTVL.

The rearrangement joins TRBV6-6 to TRBJ1-1; D unclear. CDR1 and CDR2 from the germline V gene are MNHNY and SVGAGI (reference sequence). Deletions cut 8 bases from V and 5 bases from J, with 9 bases between. The CDR3 totals 11 residues. This CDR3 reads CASPRSTEAFF. CDR3 sequence (DNA): TGTGCCAGCCCAAGGAGTACTGAAGCTTTCTTT.

The chain joins TRBV14 to TRBJ1-2; TRBD1 agrees at 7 bases. The length of the CDR3 is 15 residues. The trim removed 4 bases at V and 4 bases at J, leaving 9 bases unmatched. Germline CDR1 reads SGHDN; CDR2 reads FVKESK. CDR3 sequence reads: CASSPIEQGGYGYTF. CDR3 coding DNA: TGTGCCAGCAGCCCTATTGAGCAGGGGGGCTATGGCTACACCTTC.

This chain joins TRBV11-2 and TRBJ2-3; 8 bases agree with TRBD2. Germline loops: CDR1 SGHAT, CDR2 FQNNGV. The CDR3 length is 19 residues. V lost 1 base to trimming and J lost 0 bases; unmatched junction nucleotides: 12. The CDR3 region is CASSLVLQSSGLSTDTQYF. The CDR3 DNA follows: TGTGCCAGCAGCTTAGTTCTTCAGTCTAGCGGGCTAAGCACAGATACGCAGTATTTT.

This clone was recorded a few times. The chain combines TRBV9 with TRBJ1-1; TRBD1 aligns across 8 bases. The germline V gene has CDR1 SGDLS and CDR2 YYNGEE. The V segment lost 2 bases and the J segment 4 bases; nucleotides outside the gene matches: 7. The CDR3 is 15 residues long. The CDR3 DNA sequence: TGTGCCAGCAGCGTGGGTGGGGGGACAGGCACTGAAGCTTTCTTT. Its protein is CASSVGGGTGTEAFF.

The chain employs TRBV24-1 and TRBJ2-1, with 12 nucleotides matching TRBD2. The V and J ends lost 3 bases and 9 bases, in that order; junction bases with no gene match: 5. Germline lookup yields CDR1 KGHDR and CDR2 SFDVKD. The length of the CDR3 is 15 residues. CDR3: CATSDPSLAGGEQFF. CDR3 DNA: TGTGCCACCAGTGATCCCTCACTAGCGGGAGGTGAGCAGTTCTTC.

The CDR3 DNA sequence: TGTGCCAGCAGTGAATACGGGGAAGGATCACCCCTCCACTTT. Protein sequence: CASSEYGEGSPLHF. The V gene is TRBV25-1, the J gene TRBJ1-6; D unclear. The CDR3 extends over 14 amino acids. CDR1 is MGHDK and CDR2 is SYGVNS in the germline V gene. The V end was cut by 0 bases, the J end by 10 bases, with 10 bases between.

This rearrangement joins TRBV27 to TRBJ2-6; D is unresolved. V dropped 3 bases and J dropped 0 bases, with 6 bases sitting between them. The CDR3 consists of 15 residues. The V gene's germline CDR1 is MNHEY and CDR2 SMNVEV (reference sequence). This chain's CDR3 is CASSFRSSGANVLTF. The CDR3, as DNA: TGTGCCAGCAGTTTCCGGTCCTCTGGGGCCAACGTCCTGACTTTC.

V and J are TRBV7-2 and TRBJ1-2, with TRBD1 matching 8 bases. The CDR3 covers 13 residues. V was pared by 5 bases and J by 4 bases, with 3 bases of the junction left unmatched. Germline V gives CDR1 SGHTA, CDR2 FQGNSA. CDR3 DNA sequence: TGTGCCAGCAGCCAAGGGACAGGCTATGGCTACACCTTC. Translating it yields CASSQGTGYGYTF.

This clone has only a few counts. The chain carries TRBV19 and TRBJ1-1; no firm D call. The germline V gene encodes CDR1 LNHDA and CDR2 SQIVND (reference sequence). The CDR3 sequence is 13 residues long. V was cut by 3 bases and J by 1 base, with 6 bases left in between. The CDR3 loop is CASSISWNTEAFF. CDR3 DNA: TGTGCCAGTAGTATTAGTTGGAACACTGAAGCTTTCTTT.

The chain links TRBV12-5 to TRBJ2-5; the match to TRBD1 covers 7 bases. CDR3 size: 15 residues. Germline loops: CDR1 LGHNT, CDR2 FRNRAP. V dropped 1 base and J dropped 3; count of bases not matched to a gene: 5. As DNA, the CDR3 is TGTGCTAGTGGTTTGGAATACGGGACAGAAGAGACCCAGTACTTC. As protein: CASGLEYGTEETQYF. The entire variable domain, with the rest obtained from reference TRBV12-5 and TRBJ2-5, is as follows: DARVTQTPRHKVTEMGQEVTMRCQPILGHNTVFWYRQTMMQGLELLAYFRNRAPLDDSGMPKDRFSAEMPDATLATLKIQPSEPRDSAVYFCASGLEYGTEETQYFGPGTRLLVL.

The chain couples TRBV15 to TRBJ1-5, with a weak D call TRBD1 (5 bases). In germline, CDR1 is LNHNV, CDR2 YYDKDF (reference sequence). The V end was cut by 0 bases, the J end by 5 bases, with 8 bases between. CDR3 length: 14 residues. The CDR3 spells CATSRDMGHQPQHF. The DNA for the CDR3 is TGTGCCACCAGCAGAGATATGGGGCATCAGCCCCAGCATTTT.

The chain is built from TRBV7-9 and TRBJ2-3, with 9 bases lining up with TRBD1. Germline lookup yields CDR1 SEHNR and CDR2 FQNEAQ (reference sequence). Losses at the gene ends were 4 bases for V and 5 bases for J; bases not matched to a gene: 13. The CDR3 contains 17 residues. DNA of the CDR3: TGTGCCAGCAGCTCCTGGGCCGGGACAGGGAATGTAGATACGCAGTATTTT. This codes for CASSSWAGTGNVDTQYF.

V gene TRBV4-1 combines with J gene TRBJ2-1; 9 nucleotides agree with TRBD2. CDR1 and CDR2 (germline): MGHRA, YSYEKL. The CDR3 contains 17 residues. V was pared by 1 base and J by 4 bases, with 8 bases of the junction left unmatched. Here the CDR3 reads CASSQGRLAEVYNEQFF. DNA for the CDR3: TGCGCCAGCAGCCAAGGCAGACTAGCGGAGGTTTACAATGAGCAGTTCTTC.